Listed below are T cell receptor beta chains from one sample, sequenced in a study of T cell responses to AZD1222 COVID-19 vaccine. Data came from immunoSEQ multiplex PCR; TCRdb stores just in-frame clones and leaves some out. The sample shows over 150,000 clones, 85% to 95% of them seen only once. The starting material was peripheral blood, obtained on day 0 of AZD1222 vaccination. The receptor set was obtained from an adult in good health. Each CDR3 is given with its conserved first and last residue. Each record gives: V gene, J gene, D gene, clone size, CDR3 DNA, CDR3 protein. D genes are given only for firm matches. Not every row has a clone size; where given, it reads once, few, many or a size class.

TRBV6-2/TRBV6-3,TRBJ1-2,NA,NA,TGTGCCAGCAGTTACTCGAGTATCGGCTACACCTTC,CASSYSSIGYTF
TRBV7-9,TRBJ2-1,TRBD1,NA,TGTGCCAGCAGCTTAGCGGGACAGGGTGGTGAGCAGTTCTTC,CASSLAGQGGEQFF
TRBV12-5,TRBJ1-3,NA,few,TGTGCTAGTGGTTTGCTTACCGCGATGAACCCTGGAAACACCATATATTTT,CASGLLTAMNPGNTIYF
TRBV9,TRBJ1-1,NA,NA,TGTGCCAGCAGCGTAGAGTCGCAGTACACTGAAGCTTTCTTT,CASSVESQYTEAFF
TRBV29-1,TRBJ1-1,NA,NA,TGCAGCGTTCAGGGACGGGCGAACACTGAAGCTTTCTTT,CSVQGRANTEAFF
TRBV5-6,TRBJ2-7,TRBD1,NA,TGTGCCAGCAGTCTCGGACAGGGAGAAGAGCAGTACTTC,CASSLGQGEEQYF
TRBV2,TRBJ2-7,TRBD1,NA,TGTGCCAGCAGTGAAGCCGGGACAGGGCTTGTTGAGCAGTACTTC,CASSEAGTGLVEQYF
TRBV6-6,TRBJ1-5,NA,NA,TGTGCCAGCAGGAAGGTTTCCAGCAATCAGCCCCAGCATTTT,CASRKVSSNQPQHF
TRBV7-9,TRBJ2-1,TRBD2,NA,TGTGCCAGCAGCACCCTAGCGGGGCGGGACAATGAGCAGTTCTTC,CASSTLAGRDNEQFF
TRBV10-3,TRBJ1-4,TRBD1,NA,TGTGCCATCAGGTCCGGGACAGGGTTAGCAGAGGGTGAAAAACTGTTTTTT,CAIRSGTGLAEGEKLFF
TRBV24-1,TRBJ2-3,TRBD2,NA,TGTGCCACCAGTGATTTTGGCGGGAGGTGGTATTTT,CATSDFGGRWYF
TRBV12-5,TRBJ1-4,TRBD1,NA,TGTGCTAGTGGTCCAGGGACAGCAACTAATGAAAAACTGTTTTTT,CASGPGTATNEKLFF
TRBV25-1,TRBJ1-5,NA,NA,TGTGCCAGCAGCTCCCGTGATAGCAATCAGCCCCAGCATTTT,CASSSRDSNQPQHF
TRBV28,TRBJ1-1,TRBD1,NA,TGTGCCAGCAGTTTCCGGACAGGGGTGACTGAAGCTTTCTTT,CASSFRTGVTEAFF
TRBV4-3,TRBJ1-2,NA,NA,TGCGCCAGCAGCCAAGACACTAACTATGGCTACACCTTC,CASSQDTNYGYTF
TRBV5-4,TRBJ1-3,NA,NA,TGTGCCAGCAGCTTGAGGATGGAGTCCTCTGGAAACACCATATATTTT,CASSLRMESSGNTIYF
TRBV2,TRBJ1-5,TRBD1,NA,TGTGCCAGCAGCCTTGACAGGGGGCTTGGTCAGCCCCAGCATTTT,CASSLDRGLGQPQHF
TRBV11-3,TRBJ2-1,NA,NA,TGTGCCAGCAGCTCCGCCCGGGACTCCTACAATGAGCAGTTCTTC,CASSSARDSYNEQFF
TRBV18,TRBJ1-2,NA,NA,TGTGCCAGCTCACCATCGTTGGCAGACTATGGCTACACCTTC,CASSPSLADYGYTF
TRBV13,TRBJ1-1,NA,few,TGTGCCAGCAGCTCTCTGGACATGAACACTGAAGCTTTCTTT,CASSSLDMNTEAFF
TRBV30,TRBJ2-1,NA,few,TGTGCCATAACCTGGGGATACAATGAGCAGTTCTTC,CAITWGYNEQFF
TRBV3-1/TRBV3-2,TRBJ1-2,TRBD1,NA,TGTGCCAGCAGCTCAGGACAGGGGGCAAATGGCTACACCTTC,CASSSGQGANGYTF
TRBV9,TRBJ1-6,NA,NA,TGTGCCAGCAGCGTAGCATCCCCAGGGTATAATTCACCCCTCCACTTT,CASSVASPGYNSPLHF
TRBV28,TRBJ1-5,TRBD1,NA,TGTGCCAGCAGTCCCCAAAGGACAGGGGGACTGGAGCCCCAGCATTTT,CASSPQRTGGLEPQHF
TRBV7-2,TRBJ1-4,NA,NA,TGTGCCAGCAGCTTAGGGGCGGGGGGCCGTGGTGAAAAACTGTTTTTT,CASSLGAGGRGEKLFF
TRBV11-2,TRBJ2-1,TRBD2,NA,TGTGCCAGCAGCCAATACTATGAGGCTAGCGGAGAATACAATGAGCAGTTCTTC,CASSQYYEASGEYNEQFF
TRBV29-1,TRBJ2-7,TRBD1,few,TGCAGCGTTGGGATTACGACAGGGACCTCCGGCGAGCAGTACTTC,CSVGITTGTSGEQYF
TRBV5-4,TRBJ2-3,NA,NA,TGTGCCAGCAGCCCGCAGGGTGATACGCAGTATTTT,CASSPQGDTQYF
TRBV2,TRBJ2-6,NA,NA,TGTGCCAGCAGTGAAGTAACCTCTGGGGCCAACGTCCTGACTTTC,CASSEVTSGANVLTF
TRBV7-2,TRBJ1-4,NA,NA,TGTGCCAGCAGCTCCCCTGGTGGGTCGGAACCTGAAAAACTGTTTTTT,CASSSPGGSEPEKLFF
TRBV12-3/TRBV12-4,TRBJ1-2,TRBD1,NA,TGTGCCAGCAGGAAATCGACAGGGGATGGCTACACCTTC,CASRKSTGDGYTF
TRBV6-6,TRBJ1-5,TRBD1,NA,TGTGCCAGCAGTTACCCTGACAGGGCGGTATCGAATTTT,CASSYPDRAVSNF
TRBV20-1,TRBJ2-5,TRBD2,NA,TGCAGTGCTAGTACTAGCGGGAGTGAGACCCAGTACTTC,CSASTSGSETQYF
TRBV5-1,TRBJ1-1,NA,NA,TGCGCCAGCCGGGTTGGGGAGGGCACTGAAGCTTTCTTT,CASRVGEGTEAFF
TRBV5-1,TRBJ2-3,TRBD1,NA,TGCGCCAGCAGCCCGGGACAGAGACCACGCGCAGATACGCAGTATTTT,CASSPGQRPRADTQYF
TRBV7-9,TRBJ1-2,NA,NA,TGTGCCAGCAGTATAGTGGGGGGAGATGGCTACACCTTC,CASSIVGGDGYTF
TRBV19,TRBJ1-2,TRBD1,NA,TGTGCCAGTAGTAGGGACAGGGTTATTGGCTACACCTTC,CASSRDRVIGYTF
TRBV27,TRBJ1-2,NA,NA,TGTGCCAGCATCCTGGGATACACAGGTGGATGGAATGGCTACACCTTC,CASILGYTGGWNGYTF
TRBV18,TRBJ1-1,NA,NA,TGTGCCAGCTCACCGTCGGTCGTCGGCAGGACGAACACTGAAGCTTTCTTT,CASSPSVVGRTNTEAFF
TRBV19,TRBJ2-5,NA,NA,TGTGCCAGTAGCGCACAAGAGACCCAGTACTTC,CASSAQETQYF